These T cell receptor beta chains were read from a single sample in a study of blood T cell repertoires in COVID-19. The data were produced by immunoSEQ multiplex PCR, yet TCRdb's version contains in-frame clones alone and is incomplete. Of 18,000 or so clones listed, about nine tenths are singletons. Input material: peripheral blood. The receptors here all came from a human donor in a cohort sampled during active COVID-19. CDR3s include the opening cysteine and the closing phenylalanine or tryptophan. The D gene is left open where the match is weak. Clone size appears in some rows only: once, few, many, or a class for an expanded clone.

V gene: TRBV28; D gene: TRBD1; J gene: TRBJ1-6; clone size: NA; CDR3 length: 16; CDR3 protein: CASSTPGQGLGSPLHF; CDR3 DNA: TGTGCCAGCAGTACACCGGGACAGGGATTGGGTTCACCCCTCCACTTT
V gene: TRBV19; D gene: NA; J gene: TRBJ1-2; clone size: NA; CDR3 length: 15; CDR3 protein: CASRLEGLGKNGYTF; CDR3 DNA: TGTGCCAGTAGGTTGGAGGGGCTCGGGAAAAATGGCTACACCTTC
V gene: TRBV13; D gene: NA; J gene: TRBJ1-3; clone size: NA; CDR3 length: 16; CDR3 protein: CASSPGPRGPGNTIYF; CDR3 DNA: TGTGCCAGCAGCCCCGGGCCCCGAGGGCCTGGAAACACCATATATTTT
V gene: TRBV2; D gene: TRBD2; J gene: TRBJ2-3; clone size: NA; CDR3 length: 13; CDR3 protein: CASQTSGTDTQYF; CDR3 DNA: TGTGCCAGCCAGACTAGCGGAACAGATACGCAGTATTTT
V gene: TRBV19; D gene: TRBD1; J gene: TRBJ1-5; clone size: once; CDR3 length: 14; CDR3 protein: CASSVTGGGQPQHF; CDR3 DNA: TGTGCCAGTAGTGTGACAGGGGGGGGTCAGCCCCAGCATTTT
V gene: TRBV19; D gene: NA; J gene: TRBJ2-7; clone size: NA; CDR3 length: 14; CDR3 protein: CASSDRSSSYEQYF; CDR3 DNA: TGTGCCAGTAGCGACAGATCGAGCTCCTACGAGCAGTACTTC
V gene: TRBV3-1/TRBV3-2; D gene: TRBD1; J gene: TRBJ1-2; clone size: NA; CDR3 length: 14; CDR3 protein: CASRPRQGSYGYTF; CDR3 DNA: TGTGCCAGCCGTCCCCGACAGGGGAGCTATGGCTACACCTTC
V gene: TRBV10-1; D gene: NA; J gene: TRBJ2-2; clone size: once; CDR3 length: 16; CDR3 protein: CASSESVGANTGELFF; CDR3 DNA: TGCGCCAGCAGTGAGTCGGTGGGAGCGAACACCGGGGAGCTGTTTTTT
V gene: TRBV27; D gene: TRBD2; J gene: TRBJ2-3; clone size: NA; CDR3 length: 16; CDR3 protein: CASRLGLADPVDTQYF; CDR3 DNA: TGTGCCAGCAGACTCGGACTAGCGGACCCGGTGGATACGCAGTATTTT
V gene: TRBV6-5; D gene: NA; J gene: TRBJ1-4; clone size: NA; CDR3 length: 12; CDR3 protein: CASKQGNEKLFF; CDR3 DNA: TGTGCCAGCAAGCAGGGCAATGAAAAACTGTTTTTT
V gene: TRBV7-3; D gene: TRBD1; J gene: TRBJ1-2; clone size: NA; CDR3 length: 15; CDR3 protein: CASSPNAGTDYGYTF; CDR3 DNA: TGTGCCAGCAGCCCAAACGCCGGGACAGACTATGGCTACACCTTC
V gene: TRBV5-1; D gene: TRBD2; J gene: TRBJ2-1; clone size: NA; CDR3 length: 15; CDR3 protein: CASSLEAGTYNEQFF; CDR3 DNA: TGCGCCAGCAGCTTGGAAGCGGGGACCTACAATGAGCAGTTCTTC
V gene: TRBV3-1/TRBV3-2; D gene: NA; J gene: TRBJ1-4; clone size: NA; CDR3 length: 15; CDR3 protein: CASSQGQGYNEKLFF; CDR3 DNA: TGTGCCAGCAGCCAAGGTCAGGGGTATAATGAAAAACTGTTTTTT
V gene: TRBV6-5; D gene: NA; J gene: TRBJ2-7; clone size: NA; CDR3 length: 15; CDR3 protein: CASNPGRDKLREQYF; CDR3 DNA: TGTGCCAGCAACCCCGGACGGGATAAGCTACGAGAGCAGTACTTC
V gene: TRBV29-1; D gene: NA; J gene: TRBJ1-5; clone size: NA; CDR3 length: 14; CDR3 protein: CSVTDGDSNQPQHF; CDR3 DNA: TGCAGCGTTACCGACGGAGATAGCAATCAGCCCCAGCATTTT
V gene: TRBV27; D gene: TRBD1; J gene: TRBJ2-5; clone size: NA; CDR3 length: 15; CDR3 protein: CASRPGTGGRETQYF; CDR3 DNA: TGTGCCAGCAGGCCCGGGACAGGGGGACGAGAGACCCAGTACTTC
V gene: TRBV5-4; D gene: TRBD2; J gene: TRBJ2-7; clone size: NA; CDR3 length: 14; CDR3 protein: CASSRREGMNEQYF; CDR3 DNA: TGTGCCAGCAGCCGACGGGAGGGCATGAACGAGCAGTACTTC
V gene: TRBV6-2/TRBV6-3; D gene: NA; J gene: TRBJ1-1; clone size: NA; CDR3 length: 14; CDR3 protein: CASSYSSGYTEAFF; CDR3 DNA: TGTGCCAGCAGTTACTCGTCAGGATACACTGAAGCTTTCTTT
V gene: TRBV15; D gene: NA; J gene: TRBJ1-6; clone size: NA; CDR3 length: 12; CDR3 protein: CATSTRVSPLHF; CDR3 DNA: TGTGCCACCAGCACTAGAGTCTCACCCCTCCACTTT
V gene: TRBV14; D gene: NA; J gene: TRBJ2-4; clone size: NA; CDR3 length: 15; CDR3 protein: CASSQWQRDKNIQYF; CDR3 DNA: TGTGCCAGCAGCCAATGGCAGAGGGATAAAAACATTCAGTACTTC
V gene: TRBV10-3; D gene: NA; J gene: TRBJ2-1; clone size: NA; CDR3 length: 16; CDR3 protein: CAISDSRVNSYNEQFF; CDR3 DNA: TGTGCCATCAGTGATTCGCGGGTGAACTCCTACAATGAGCAGTTCTTC
V gene: TRBV7-3; D gene: TRBD2; J gene: TRBJ2-7; clone size: NA; CDR3 length: 15; CDR3 protein: CASSYGGGPLYEQYF; CDR3 DNA: TGTGCCAGCAGCTACGGGGGAGGGCCTCTCTACGAGCAGTACTTC
V gene: TRBV5-1; D gene: NA; J gene: TRBJ1-4; clone size: NA; CDR3 length: 14; CDR3 protein: CASSLAQGNEKLFF; CDR3 DNA: TGCGCCAGCAGCTTGGCCCAGGGAAACGAAAAACTGTTTTTT
V gene: TRBV18; D gene: TRBD2; J gene: TRBJ2-1; clone size: NA; CDR3 length: 17; CDR3 protein: CASSQETSGRARNEQFF; CDR3 DNA: TGTGCCAGCTCACAAGAGACTAGCGGGAGGGCCCGGAATGAGCAGTTCTTC
V gene: TRBV5-4; D gene: TRBD1; J gene: TRBJ2-7; clone size: once; CDR3 length: 15; CDR3 protein: CASSSPGQGTYEQYF; CDR3 DNA: TGTGCCAGCAGTTCACCGGGACAGGGGACCTACGAGCAGTACTTC
V gene: TRBV4-3; D gene: TRBD2; J gene: TRBJ2-7; clone size: NA; CDR3 length: 16; CDR3 protein: CASSQDAASGAYEQYF; CDR3 DNA: TGCGCCAGCAGCCAAGATGCGGCTAGCGGGGCCTACGAGCAGTACTTC
V gene: TRBV3-1/TRBV3-2; D gene: TRBD2; J gene: TRBJ2-7; clone size: NA; CDR3 length: 14; CDR3 protein: CASREAGGHYEQYF; CDR3 DNA: TGTGCCAGCAGGGAGGCGGGAGGCCACTACGAGCAGTACTTC
V gene: TRBV2; D gene: TRBD1; J gene: TRBJ1-1; clone size: NA; CDR3 length: 15; CDR3 protein: CASSVKGQGRTEAFF; CDR3 DNA: TGTGCCAGCAGTGTAAAGGGACAGGGGAGAACTGAAGCTTTCTTT
V gene: TRBV15; D gene: TRBD1; J gene: TRBJ1-2; clone size: NA; CDR3 length: 13; CDR3 protein: CATSGDRGYGYTF; CDR3 DNA: TGTGCCACCAGCGGAGACAGGGGCTATGGCTACACCTTC
V gene: TRBV27; D gene: NA; J gene: TRBJ2-7; clone size: NA; CDR3 length: 15; CDR3 protein: CASSTQGTEKYEQYF; CDR3 DNA: TGTGCCAGCAGTACCCAGGGTACTGAAAAATACGAGCAGTACTTC
V gene: TRBV12-5; D gene: NA; J gene: TRBJ1-3; clone size: NA; CDR3 length: 16; CDR3 protein: CASGKPGLAVRNTIYF; CDR3 DNA: TGTGCTAGTGGCAAACCTGGTCTGGCAGTACGAAACACCATATATTTT
V gene: TRBV7-2; D gene: NA; J gene: TRBJ2-1; clone size: NA; CDR3 length: 14; CDR3 protein: CASSNGAGVEEQFF; CDR3 DNA: TGTGCCAGCAGCAATGGGGCCGGAGTAGAGGAGCAGTTCTTC
V gene: TRBV11-2; D gene: TRBD1; J gene: TRBJ2-5; clone size: once; CDR3 length: 13; CDR3 protein: CASSGPGGETQYF; CDR3 DNA: TGTGCCAGCAGCGGGCCAGGGGGAGAGACCCAGTACTTC
V gene: TRBV5-4; D gene: TRBD1; J gene: TRBJ2-6; clone size: NA; CDR3 length: 18; CDR3 protein: CASSLPRQGAPGANVLTF; CDR3 DNA: TGTGCCAGCAGCTTACCGAGACAGGGGGCGCCCGGGGCCAACGTCCTGACTTTC
V gene: TRBV6-4; D gene: NA; J gene: TRBJ1-6; clone size: NA; CDR3 length: 13; CDR3 protein: CASSETGLSPLHF; CDR3 DNA: TGTGCCAGCAGTGAAACAGGGCTTTCACCCCTCCACTTT
V gene: TRBV4-2; D gene: NA; J gene: TRBJ2-2; clone size: NA; CDR3 length: 15; CDR3 protein: CASSQDMGVAGELFF; CDR3 DNA: TGTGCCAGCAGCCAAGATATGGGCGTAGCCGGGGAGCTGTTTTTT
V gene: TRBV6-5; D gene: NA; J gene: TRBJ1-2; clone size: NA; CDR3 length: 15; CDR3 protein: CASSYSARTAAGYTF; CDR3 DNA: TGTGCCAGCAGTTACTCAGCCAGGACTGCAGCTGGCTACACCTTC
V gene: TRBV27; D gene: TRBD1; J gene: TRBJ1-2; clone size: NA; CDR3 length: 14; CDR3 protein: CASGRTGAIYGYTF; CDR3 DNA: TGTGCCAGCGGAAGGACAGGGGCGATCTATGGCTACACCTTC
V gene: TRBV27; D gene: TRBD1; J gene: TRBJ1-2; clone size: NA; CDR3 length: 16; CDR3 protein: CASSLDSRQGGYGYTF; CDR3 DNA: TGTGCCAGCAGTTTAGACTCCCGACAGGGCGGCTATGGCTACACCTTC
V gene: TRBV29-1; D gene: NA; J gene: TRBJ2-1; clone size: NA; CDR3 length: 8; CDR3 protein: CSVEAGFF; CDR3 DNA: TGCAGCGTAGAGGCGGGGTTCTTC
V gene: TRBV19; D gene: NA; J gene: TRBJ1-1; clone size: NA; CDR3 length: 14; CDR3 protein: CASSWGGLGTEAFF; CDR3 DNA: TGTGCCAGTAGTTGGGGGGGGCTAGGGACTGAAGCTTTCTTT
V gene: TRBV5-4; D gene: NA; J gene: TRBJ1-4; clone size: NA; CDR3 length: 15; CDR3 protein: CASSFLGGTNEKLFF; CDR3 DNA: TGTGCCAGCAGCTTCTTGGGGGGAACTAATGAAAAACTGTTTTTT
V gene: TRBV30; D gene: TRBD1; J gene: TRBJ2-7; clone size: NA; CDR3 length: 13; CDR3 protein: CAWTRQGAYEQYF; CDR3 DNA: TGTGCCTGGACTCGACAGGGGGCCTACGAGCAGTACTTC
V gene: TRBV5-6; D gene: NA; J gene: TRBJ1-1; clone size: NA; CDR3 length: 14; CDR3 protein: CASSYLDRNTEAFF; CDR3 DNA: TGTGCCAGCAGCTACCTCGACAGGAACACTGAAGCTTTCTTT
V gene: TRBV7-9; D gene: NA; J gene: TRBJ2-6; clone size: NA; CDR3 length: 17; CDR3 protein: CASSSPGMGSGANVLTF; CDR3 DNA: TGTGCCAGCAGCTCTCCGGGGATGGGCTCTGGGGCCAACGTCCTGACTTTC
V gene: TRBV12-3/TRBV12-4; D gene: NA; J gene: TRBJ1-2; clone size: once; CDR3 length: 13; CDR3 protein: CASSLTRPYGYTF; CDR3 DNA: TGTGCCAGCAGCCTGACACGGCCCTATGGCTACACCTTC
V gene: TRBV7-9; D gene: NA; J gene: TRBJ2-7; clone size: NA; CDR3 length: 15; CDR3 protein: CASSPSSGYSYEQYF; CDR3 DNA: TGTGCCAGCAGCCCGTCCTCAGGATACTCCTACGAGCAGTACTTC
V gene: TRBV4-1; D gene: TRBD1; J gene: TRBJ2-7; clone size: few; CDR3 length: 15; CDR3 protein: CASSLDPGQFYEQYF; CDR3 DNA: TGCGCCAGCAGCCTTGACCCGGGACAGTTTTACGAGCAGTACTTC
V gene: TRBV5-4; D gene: TRBD2; J gene: TRBJ2-1; clone size: NA; CDR3 length: 19; CDR3 protein: CASSFPTSGGALSYNEQFF; CDR3 DNA: TGTGCCAGCAGCTTTCCGACTAGCGGGGGTGCCCTCTCCTACAATGAGCAGTTCTTC